The 17 T cell receptor beta chains below were found in one sample sequenced in a study of PD-1 blockade in mismatch repair-deficient tumors. TCRdb keeps only in-frame clones here, not all; method: immunoSEQ multiplex PCR. Counted here are about 67,000 clones, 78% occurring once; the ten biggest clones make up 4.5% to 6%. Specimen: peripheral blood, collected 2 weeks after starting pembrolizumab. The receptors were sampled from an adult with mismatch repair-deficient cancer.

This clone was seen only once. The chain combines TRBV27 with TRBJ2-3; D call uncertain. The V gene lost 4 bases and the J gene lost 0 bases, with 14 bases spanning the gap. The CDR3 is 16 residues long. Germline V gives CDR1 MNHEY, CDR2 SMNVEV (reference sequence). This CDR3 is CASSSTGLLSTDTQYF. CDR3 DNA: TGTGCCAGCAGTTCCACGGGTTTGCTTAGCACAGATACGCAGTATTTT.

The rearrangement joins TRBV29-1 to TRBJ1-1; 7 nucleotides align to TRBD1. From germline, CDR1 is SQVTM and CDR2 ANQGSEA. V lost 6 bases and J lost 1; bases outside the gene matches: 11. The CDR3 is 15 amino acids. As DNA, the CDR3 is TGCAGCGTATGCAGACAGGGATGCAAGAACACTGAAGCTTTCTTT. Encoded protein: CSVCRQGCKNTEAFF.

This clone was seen more than once but under ten times. The chain joins TRBV9 to TRBJ2-7, with 7 bases that match TRBD1. The CDR3 extends over 15 amino acids. J gave up 2 bases and V 0 bases, and 5 bases lay outside the gene matches. Germline-derived CDR1 and CDR2 are SGDLS and YYNGEE. The CDR3 DNA reads as TGTGCCAGCAGCGTAGCTGGGACAGTACCCTACGAGCAGTACTTC. As protein: CASSVAGTVPYEQYF.

The chain recombines TRBV19 with TRBJ1-2; tentative D call: TRBD1 (6 bases). V was shortened by 10 bases and J by 4 bases, with 16 bases between the two germline ends. This CDR3 is 13 amino acids long. CDR1 is LNHDA, CDR2 SQIVND, per germline (reference sequence). The CDR3 DNA sequence: TGTGCCACCGAGGGGACAACCCGCTATGGCTACACCTTC. Its translation: CATEGTTRYGYTF.

V is TRBV4-1 and J is TRBJ2-7, with 7 bases that match TRBD2. Germline V gene lookup returns CDR1 MGHRA and CDR2 YSYEKL. J gave up 2 bases and V 1 base, and 2 bases lay outside the gene matches. CDR3 length: 14 amino acids. The CDR3 sequence: CASSQGGGAYEQYF. DNA of the CDR3: TGCGCCAGCAGCCAAGGGGGGGGAGCCTACGAGCAGTACTTC.

CDR3 nucleotide sequence: TGTGCCAGCAAACCCGGACCCTACGGGGATAGTGAGCAGTTCTTC. Translating it yields CASKPGPYGDSEQFF. The chain is built from TRBV6-5 and TRBJ2-1, with D possibly TRBD2 on 5 matching bases. Per the germline V gene, CDR1 is MNHEY and CDR2 is SVGAGI. V was shortened by 7 bases and J by 9 bases, with 22 bases between the two germline ends. The CDR3 is made up of 15 amino acids.

The chain recombines TRBV30 with TRBJ2-5; 13 bases align to TRBD2. The germline gives CDR1 GTSNPN, CDR2 SVGIG (reference sequence). J was trimmed by 6 bases and V by 2 bases; bases with no gene match: 6. The CDR3 runs 15 residues. CDR3 region: CAWSPPTSGRQTQYF. The CDR3 nucleotides are TGTGCCTGGAGTCCCCCGACTAGCGGGAGGCAGACCCAGTACTTC.

The V and J genes are TRBV19 and TRBJ1-1; D remains unclear. CDR1 LNHDA and CDR2 SQIVND come from the germline V gene (reference sequence). Trimming took 7 bases from V and 0 from J, leaving 9 bases between them. CDR3 size: 13 residues. As DNA, the CDR3 is TGTGCCAGTACCCCAGGAGTGAACACTGAAGCTTTCTTT. Protein sequence: CASTPGVNTEAFF.

V is TRBV18 and J is TRBJ2-1, with TRBD2 identical over 11 bases. V was clipped by 6 bases and J by 8 bases; unmatched bases: 9. This CDR3 is 15 amino acids long. CDR1 is KGHSH and CDR2 is LQKENI in the germline V gene. CDR3 amino acids: CASSNLAGGPYEQFF. The CDR3 region has the DNA TGTGCCAGCTCCAACTTAGCGGGAGGGCCTTATGAGCAGTTCTTC.

The V call is TRBV4-1, the J call TRBJ2-3; D unclear. Germline V gene sequence: CDR1 MGHRA, CDR2 YSYEKL. Deletions cut 0 bases from V and 3 bases from J, with 4 bases between. The CDR3 is 13 amino acids. CDR3 region: CASSQDETDTQYF. The DNA of the CDR3 is TGCGCCAGCAGCCAAGATGAGACAGATACGCAGTATTTT.

In this sample, this clone turned up once. The rearrangement uses TRBV6-6 and TRBJ1-2; D might be TRBD1 (6 bases). The CDR3 extends over 13 amino acids. Trimming took off 0 bases at V and 8 bases at J, with 10 bases between the two ends. CDR1 is MNHNY and CDR2 is SVGAGI in the germline V gene (reference sequence). CDR3: CASSYSGGVGYTF. Written as DNA, the CDR3 is TGTGCCAGCAGTTACTCCGGGGGCGTCGGCTACACCTTC.

This chain joins TRBV29-1 and TRBJ2-1, with D perhaps TRBD1 (5 bases). This CDR3 has 13 residues. The germline V and J ends were trimmed by 7 bases and 5 bases, with 15 bases remaining between them. Germline lookup yields CDR1 SQVTM and CDR2 ANQGSEA. For the CDR3, the DNA is TGCAGCGCAAGATCGGACATTGACAATGAGCAGTTCTTC. Its translation is CSARSDIDNEQFF.

This clone was seen a handful of times. V gene TRBV11-2 combines with J gene TRBJ1-1, with D maybe TRBD1 (5 bases). CDR3 length equals 14 residues. V lost 7 bases, J lost 8 bases, and 20 bases lay in between. Germline CDR1 SGHAT, CDR2 FQNNGV. Written as DNA, the CDR3 is TGTGCCAGCACCTCAAGAGAGGGGCGCAGGGAAGCTTTCTTT. This translates into CASTSREGRREAFF.

J is TRBJ2-7 and V is TRBV7-3, with 9 bases fitting TRBD1. V was pared by 6 bases and J by 6 bases, with 12 bases of the junction left unmatched. CDR3 length: 15 amino acids. Germline values: CDR1 SGHTA, CDR2 FQGTGA. The CDR3 reads CASRTGTGPSGEQYF. The CDR3 coding sequence is TGTGCCAGCAGGACCGGGACAGGGCCTTCCGGCGAGCAGTACTTC.

The chain is built from TRBV19 and TRBJ1-2; D not certain. The CDR3 runs to 15 residues. CDR1 LNHDA and CDR2 SQIVND come from the germline V gene (reference sequence). Trimming left V 10 bases short and J 0 bases short, with 18 bases between. Here the CDR3 reads CATHPGGQANYGYTF. The CDR3 coding sequence is TGTGCCACTCACCCTGGAGGGCAAGCTAACTATGGCTACACCTTC.

The V and J genes are TRBV12-5 and TRBJ1-4; 11 nucleotides align to TRBD1. The V gene end was trimmed by 7 bases and the J gene end by 8 bases; junction bases not matched to a gene: 6. There are 14 residues in the CDR3. Germline V gene sequence: CDR1 LGHNT, CDR2 FRNRAP. CDR3 amino acids: CASATDRGREKLFF. The CDR3 DNA reads as TGTGCTAGTGCCACGGACAGGGGGCGCGAAAAACTGTTTTTT.

The chain is built from TRBV5-6 and TRBJ2-3; D gene unclear. CDR3 length equals 16 residues. CDR1 and CDR2 from the germline V gene are SGHDT and YYEEEE. Trimming took off 1 base at V and 4 bases at J, with 16 bases between the two ends. This chain's CDR3 is CASSLWQAVNSDTQYF. In nucleotides, the CDR3 is TGTGCCAGCAGCTTGTGGCAGGCAGTAAACTCAGATACGCAGTATTTT.